A single sample gave rise to the 17 T cell receptor beta chains below, sequenced in a study of naive and memory T cell subsets. Two oligonucleotides, mixed equimolar, formed the beta constant-region primer covering TRBC1 and TRBC2. MiXCR, run by TCRdb on the UMI-ligation and nested PCR reads, gives a single entry per CDR3 protein. The sample has some 85,000 distinct CDR3 sequences, around 13% seen once. The sequencing sample was made of central memory CD4+ T cells from blood. These receptor sequences come from a human donor in good health.

The sample holds many counts of this clonotype. The genes are TRBV29-1 and TRBJ1-4; D is undetermined. This CDR3 spans 13 amino acids. Deletions cut 4 bases from V and 4 bases from J, with 10 bases between. Germline V CDR1 and CDR2: SQVTM, ANQGSEA. In DNA, the CDR3 is TGCAGCGTTGCGGAAACTGGTAATGAAAAACTGTTTTTT. This encodes CSVAETGNEKLFF.

V gene TRBV18 combines with J gene TRBJ2-7; D is ambiguous. V dropped 0 bases and J dropped 0 bases, with 9 bases sitting between them. The CDR3 consists of 15 residues. Per the germline V gene, CDR1 is KGHSH and CDR2 is LQKENI. CDR3 loop: CASSPPRVSSYEQYF. The CDR3 DNA reads as TGTGCCAGCTCACCACCCCGGGTGAGCTCCTACGAGCAGTACTTC.

This clonotype came up once. The chain combines TRBV2 with TRBJ2-3; 8 positions agree with TRBD2. CDR1 SNHLY and CDR2 FYNNEI come from the germline V gene. This CDR3 spans 15 amino acids. Trimming removed 3 bases from V and 3 bases from J; junction bases left unmatched: 5. CDR3 coding DNA: TGTGCCAGCAGTGACGCGGGAGGTTGGACAGATACGCAGTATTTT. This codes for CASSDAGGWTDTQYF.

Points on this clonotype: One junction end disagrees with the germline gene, perhaps due to a read error. The rearrangement joins TRBV4-1 to TRBJ1-1, with D tentatively TRBD1 (5 bases). Germline CDR1 and CDR2: MGHRA and YSYEKL. CDR3 length equals 16 residues. The CDR3 sequence is CASSQGEGRQNSEAFF. As DNA, the CDR3 is TGCGCCAGCAGCCAGGGCGAGGGACGGCAGAACTCTGAAGCTTTCTTT.

This clonotype was picked up many times. The rearrangement uses TRBV29-1 and TRBJ2-7; TRBD2 is a possible D gene (6 bases). V was trimmed by 3 bases and J by 0 bases, leaving 12 bases between them. CDR3 length equals 14 residues. Germline lookup yields CDR1 SQVTM and CDR2 ANQGSEA. The CDR3 nucleotides read TGCAGCGTTGACCTCGCGGGGACCTCCTACGAGCAGTACTTC. This codes for CSVDLAGTSYEQYF.

This clonotype was seen a handful of times. V and J are TRBV6-1 and TRBJ2-4, with 16 bases aligning to TRBD2. The germline CDR1 and CDR2 sequences are MNHNS and SASEGT. Trimming removed 4 bases from V and 8 bases from J; junction bases left unmatched: 5. The CDR3 covers 16 residues. The DNA for the CDR3 is TGTGCCAGCAGTGGTGGGACTAGCGGGAGGGGGGACATTCAGTACTTC. Translation: CASSGGTSGRGDIQYF.

There are a few counts of this clonotype. The CDR3 sequence is CASRDPQSSYNSPLHF. The CDR3 DNA reads as TGCGCCAGCAGGGACCCTCAGAGCTCCTATAATTCACCCCTCCACTTT. The V gene is TRBV10-2, the J gene TRBJ1-6; D remains unclear. Trimming shortened V by 6 bases and J by 0 bases, and 12 bases separated the two germline ends. Germline V lookup: CDR1 WSHSY, CDR2 SAAADI. The CDR3 is 16 amino acids.

Regarding this clonotype: A read error is possible here, since a much larger clone lies one base away. The chain links TRBV7-7 to TRBJ2-1; 12 nucleotides line up with TRBD2. The V and J ends lost 4 bases and 8 bases, in that order; junction bases with no gene match: 9. Germline CDR1 reads SSHAT; CDR2 reads FNYEAQ (reference sequence). The CDR3 has 16 residues. The CDR3 bases are TGTGCCAGCAGCTCCCAACTAGCGGGAGGTGGTGATGAGCAGTTCTTC. This sequence encodes CASSSQLAGGGDEQFF.

This clonotype appeared many times. V gene TRBV12-3 or TRBV12-4 combines with J gene TRBJ2-1; weak D call: TRBD1 (6 bases). Trimming removed 8 bases from V and 10 bases from J, with 15 bases in between. The CDR3 contains 12 residues. This CDR3 reads CASAGERGEQFF. The CDR3 DNA sequence: TGTGCCAGCGCCGGGGAGAGGGGGGAGCAGTTCTTC.

In this sample, this clonotype turned up many times. The chain links TRBV5-6 to TRBJ1-1; D gene unclear. Germline V gives CDR1 SGHDT, CDR2 YYEEEE. Deletions cut 2 bases from V and 7 bases from J, with 12 bases between. CDR3 length: 13 amino acids. CDR3 nucleotide sequence: TGTGCCAGCAGCTTCGGGATGGGCAGTGAAGCTTTCTTT. As protein: CASSFGMGSEAFF.

This clonotype showed up many times. The J gene is TRBJ2-6, the V gene TRBV7-9; 9 bases are shared with TRBD1. Trimming at V came to 8 bases and at J to 2 bases, leaving 7 bases not matched to a gene. The germline gives CDR1 SEHNR, CDR2 FQNEAQ (reference sequence). This CDR3 is 16 amino acids long. In DNA, the CDR3 is TGTGCCAGCGGCCAACACAGGGGGCCTGGGGCCAACGTCCTGACTTTC. The encoded protein is CASGQHRGPGANVLTF.

The chain couples TRBV6-4 to TRBJ2-2; 8 bases agree with TRBD1. CDR3 length: 14 amino acids. Germline assignment: CDR1 MRHNA and CDR2 SNTAGT. J gave up 7 bases and V 5 bases, and 6 bases lay outside the gene matches. The CDR3 DNA sequence: TGTGCCAGCAGTACCGGGACAGGCCTCGGGGAGCTGTTTTTT. This codes for CASSTGTGLGELFF.

The chain employs TRBV20-1 and TRBJ2-1; 7 bases map to TRBD2. This CDR3 region has 14 residues. Germline loops: CDR1 DFQATT, CDR2 SNEGSKA (reference sequence). The trim removed 2 bases at V and 5 bases at J, leaving 6 bases unmatched. In DNA form, the CDR3 reads TGCAGTGCTAGACCCGGGAGGAGGAACAATGAGCAGTTCTTC. Its protein product is CSARPGRRNNEQFF.

This clonotype was observed a handful of times. This rearrangement joins TRBV20-1 to TRBJ1-1; D unresolved. V lost 0 bases and J 2 bases, leaving 16 bases between the germline ends. This CDR3 contains 16 residues. Germline values: CDR1 DFQATT, CDR2 SNEGSKA (reference sequence). The CDR3 loop reads CSARDLAQALNTEAFF. CDR3 nucleotide sequence: TGCAGTGCTAGAGATCTTGCGCAGGCCCTAAACACTGAAGCTTTCTTT.

V is TRBV7-6 and J is TRBJ2-3; TRBD1 matches 7 bases. The CDR3 has 14 residues. Germline assignment: CDR1 SGHVS and CDR2 FNYEAQ. Trimming at V came to 4 bases and at J to 8 bases, leaving 9 bases not matched to a gene. The CDR3 is CASSSSYRGRTQYF. CDR3 nucleotide sequence: TGTGCCAGCAGCTCAAGCTACAGGGGTCGTACGCAGTATTTT.

The V and J genes are TRBV25-1 and TRBJ2-1; TRBD2 agrees at 10 bases. Germline CDR1 and CDR2: MGHDK and SYGVNS. V dropped 3 bases and J dropped 5; count of bases not matched to a gene: 7. The CDR3 consists of 16 residues. CDR3 nucleotides: TGTGCCAGCAGTGACCGAGCGGGAGGGCCTCACAATGAGCAGTTCTTC. Its protein product is CASSDRAGGPHNEQFF. The whole variable domain, filled in from reference TRBV25-1 and TRBJ2-1, reads EADIYQTPRYLVIGTGKKITLECSQTMGHDKMYWYQQDPGMELHLIHYSYGVNSTEKGDLSSESTVSRIRTEHFPLTLESARPSHTSQYLCASSDRAGGPHNEQFFGPGTRLTVL.

V usage is TRBV4-1 and J usage is TRBJ2-7, with D possibly TRBD2 on 6 matching bases. CDR1 is MGHRA, CDR2 YSYEKL, per germline. The V end lost 0 bases, the J end lost 8 bases, and 8 bases lay between the germline ends. The CDR3 contains 12 residues. CDR3 DNA: TGCGCCAGCAGCCAAGATAGCGGAAAGCAGTACTTC. It encodes CASSQDSGKQYF.